These T cell receptor beta chains were read from a single sample in a study of T cells expressing NK-cell markers. Reanalyzing the 5' RACE reads, TCRdb keeps one entry per CDR3 protein, without DNA. The specimen's table records about 260,000 distinct CDR3 sequences. Sequencing was carried out using blood T cells: a sorted CD56 or NKG2C T cell subset, CD4+ or CD8+ T cells, or bulk PBMC T cells (not recorded which). The receptors here all came from a woman between 18 and 70 years old in good health. CDR3s include the opening cysteine and the closing phenylalanine or tryptophan. Fields, in order: J gene, V gene, CDR3 length, CDR3 protein.

TRBJ2-1	TRBV7-2	11	CASSILSEQFF
TRBJ1-2	TRBV12-3/TRBV12-4	14	CASSHTGDGGGYTF
TRBJ1-5	TRBV12-3/TRBV12-4	16	CASSLFGTNSNQPQHF
TRBJ2-5	TRBV27	15	CASSFQGALKGDQYF
TRBJ2-1	TRBV5-1	15	CASSLAAGPLGEQFF
TRBJ2-7	TRBV7-9	12	CASGTGGYEQYF
TRBJ2-2	TRBV29-1	12	CSAGRNTGELFF
TRBJ2-2	TRBV4-2	16	CASSPQTGKGTGELFF
TRBJ1-2	TRBV30	13	CAWSRGTNYGYTF
TRBJ2-3	TRBV30	13	CAWIGLGPDTQYF
TRBJ2-5	TRBV12-5	14	CASGLSSRGETQYF
TRBJ2-7	TRBV6-1	14	CASTPDRAAYEQYF
TRBJ2-2	TRBV5-1	15	CASSLGRSNTGELFF
TRBJ1-1	TRBV18	13	CASSRVPNTEAFF
TRBJ2-1	TRBV12-3/TRBV12-4	15	CASSHSFSSYNEQFF
TRBJ2-5	TRBV12-3/TRBV12-4	14	CASGPRTSQETQYF
TRBJ1-5	TRBV12-3/TRBV12-4	14	CASSFRQSNQPQHF
TRBJ1-3	TRBV12-3/TRBV12-4	18	CASSLGAGVGPSGNTIYF
TRBJ1-1	TRBV11-2	14	CASRSGQANTEAFF
TRBJ2-5	TRBV12-3/TRBV12-4	14	CASSFSGLPETQYF
TRBJ2-3	TRBV15	16	CATSRGGFTSTDTQYF
TRBJ2-5	TRBV7-2	14	CASSRVTYQETQYF
TRBJ1-4	TRBV5-1	13	CASSFGTAEKLFF
TRBJ2-7	TRBV29-1	16	CSVAGANGAGRYEQYF
TRBJ2-2	TRBV11-1	18	CASSANEQGAPSSGELFF
TRBJ2-7	TRBV27	13	CASSLGGPYEQYF
TRBJ2-3	TRBV6-5	12	CASRSTGDTQYF
TRBJ2-7	TRBV12-3/TRBV12-4	13	CASSLENFYEQYF
TRBJ2-1	TRBV7-3	16	CASSLSGGGQYNEQFF
TRBJ2-7	TRBV18	15	CASSLYRDQGYEQYF
TRBJ2-3	TRBV4-3	16	CASSQDEEGWTDTQYF
TRBJ1-2	TRBV14	15	CASSQAGVGNYGYTF
TRBJ2-1	TRBV12-3/TRBV12-4	13	CASSLALSGEQFF
TRBJ1-4	TRBV7-9	14	CASSLAISGEKLFF